This is a list of T cell receptor beta chains from one sample in a study of T cells in Graves' hyperthyroidism and ophthalmopathy. TCRdb re-called the multiplex PCR reads with MiXCR, one entry per CDR3 protein. Of 330,000 or so distinct CDR3 sequences in the sample, approximately 18% were seen once. The source material was blood. The receptor source for this set is a man between 50 and 59 years old with Graves' ophthalmopathy. Both conserved end residues are part of each CDR3. The D gene is left open where the match is weak. Only part of the rows carry a size: once, few, many, or a class if the clone is expanded.

D: TRBD2; V: TRBV30; J: TRBJ2-3; size: many; DNA: TGTGCCTGGAGTGTATCCGCGGGAGGCACAGATACGCAGTATTTT; CDR3: CAWSVSAGGTDTQYF
D: .; V: TRBV7-9; J: TRBJ2-5; size: many; DNA: TGTGCCAGCGGGATGGAGACCCAGTACTTC; CDR3: CASGMETQYF
D: .; V: TRBV20-1; J: TRBJ1-3; size: many; DNA: TGCAGTGCTAGAGATCTGCTGGCAGGGGTTCCTGGAAACACCATATATTTT; CDR3: CSARDLLAGVPGNTIYF
D: .; V: TRBV20-1; J: TRBJ2-2; size: few; DNA: TGCAGTGCTCCCGGGACTTGGGACACCGGGGAGCTGTTTTTT; CDR3: CSAPGTWDTGELFF
D: .; V: TRBV10-2; J: TRBJ1-3; size: .; DNA: TGCGCCAGTGGCGAGGGAACTGGAAACACCATATATTTT; CDR3: CASGEGTGNTIYF
D: .; V: TRBV11-2; J: TRBJ2-1; size: many; DNA: TGTGCCAGCAGCCGTAGTCTGGACCAAACGGGGGAGCAGTTCTTC; CDR3: CASSRSLDQTGEQFF
D: .; V: TRBV29-1; J: TRBJ1-1; size: .; DNA: TGCAGCGTTGAATCCATTACGGGGACCAACACTGAAGCTTTCTTT; CDR3: CSVESITGTNTEAFF
D: .; V: TRBV19; J: TRBJ1-5; size: few; DNA: TGTGCCAGTAGCCCCGATAGAAATAGCAATCAGCCCCAGCATTTT; CDR3: CASSPDRNSNQPQHF
D: .; V: TRBV29-1; J: TRBJ1-2; size: .; DNA: TGCAGCGTTCGGGGTCTTAACTATGGCTACACCTTC; CDR3: CSVRGLNYGYTF
D: .; V: TRBV5-6; J: TRBJ2-5; size: .; DNA: TGTGCCAGCAGCTTGTGGGGGGGCGGAGAGACCCAGTACTTC; CDR3: CASSLWGGGETQYF
D: TRBD2; V: TRBV29-1; J: TRBJ2-1; size: .; DNA: TGCAGCGTTGAAGGGGTAGCGGGAGCAAGGTATCACTACAATGAGCAGTTCTTC; CDR3: CSVEGVAGARYHYNEQFF
D: TRBD1; V: TRBV2; J: TRBJ2-2; size: few; DNA: TGTGCCAGCAATTACGGGACAGGTTCTGGAACCGGGGAGCTGTTTTTT; CDR3: CASNYGTGSGTGELFF
D: TRBD2; V: TRBV6-1; J: TRBJ2-5; size: .; DNA: TGTGCCAGCAGCCACGGACTAGCGGCGGGGGAGACCCAGTACTTC; CDR3: CASSHGLAAGETQYF
D: .; V: TRBV11-2; J: TRBJ1-2; size: few; DNA: TGTGCCAGCAGCTTATACTCTAACTATGGCTACACCTTC; CDR3: CASSLYSNYGYTF
D: .; V: TRBV7-9; J: TRBJ1-5; size: .; DNA: TGTGCCAGCACACCTGGACAGAATCAGCCCCAGCATTTT; CDR3: CASTPGQNQPQHF
D: .; V: TRBV6-9; J: TRBJ2-2; size: .; DNA: TGTGCCAGCAGTTACCGGGGTAACACCGGGGAGCTGTTTTTT; CDR3: CASSYRGNTGELFF
D: TRBD1; V: TRBV5-5; J: TRBJ2-7; size: many; DNA: TGTGCCAGCAGCTCGACAGGGGGAGTTCACTCCTACGAGCAGTACTTC; CDR3: CASSSTGGVHSYEQYF
D: .; V: TRBV3-1; J: TRBJ1-2; size: .; DNA: TGTGCCAGCAGCCCCTCCAGCTATGGCTACACCTTC; CDR3: CASSPSSYGYTF
D: .; V: TRBV30; J: TRBJ1-2; size: few; DNA: TGTGCCTGGAGTAAAAGCGGGCCTCGGGGCTACACCTTC; CDR3: CAWSKSGPRGYTF